The source of this TCR beta chain is a study of control samples from healthy donors and cancer patients. Data came from immunoSEQ multiplex PCR; TCRdb stores just in-frame clones and leaves some out. In the table there are approximately 87,000 clones, over 85% of which are singletons. The CDR3 length is 15 residues. V lost 6 bases to trimming and J lost 1 base, with 14 bases between them. The germline gives CDR1 SGHNT, CDR2 YYREEE (reference sequence). V and J are TRBV5-4 and TRBJ2-1, with D maybe TRBD2 (5 bases). Sequencing was performed on PBMCs. This clonotype was obtained from a woman aged 35 to 49 with lung cancer. The CDR3, as DNA: TGTGCCAGCAACCCCAGCGGAATGTCCTACAATGAGCAGTTCTTC. This sequence encodes CASNPSGMSYNEQFF.